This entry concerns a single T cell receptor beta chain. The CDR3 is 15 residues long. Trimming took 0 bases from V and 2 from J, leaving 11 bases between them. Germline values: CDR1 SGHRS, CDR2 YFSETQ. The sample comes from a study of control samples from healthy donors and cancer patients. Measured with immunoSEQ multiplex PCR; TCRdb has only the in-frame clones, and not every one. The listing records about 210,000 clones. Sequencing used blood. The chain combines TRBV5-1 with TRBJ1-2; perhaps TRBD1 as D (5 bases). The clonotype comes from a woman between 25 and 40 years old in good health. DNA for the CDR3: TGCGCCAGCAGCTTGGCTCGGGGCCCAAACTATGGCTACACCTTC. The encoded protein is CASSLARGPNYGYTF.